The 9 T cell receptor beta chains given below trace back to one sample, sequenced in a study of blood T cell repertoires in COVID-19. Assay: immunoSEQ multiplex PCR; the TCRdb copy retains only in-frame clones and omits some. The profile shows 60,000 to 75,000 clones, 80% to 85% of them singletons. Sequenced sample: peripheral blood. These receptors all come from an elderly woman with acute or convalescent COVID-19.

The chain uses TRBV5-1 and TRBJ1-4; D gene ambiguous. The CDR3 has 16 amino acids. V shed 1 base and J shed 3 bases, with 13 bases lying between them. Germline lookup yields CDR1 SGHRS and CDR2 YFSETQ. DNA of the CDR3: TGCGCCAGCAGCTTGTTACCCCGGGGAGCTAATGAAAAACTGTTTTTT. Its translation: CASSLLPRGANEKLFF.

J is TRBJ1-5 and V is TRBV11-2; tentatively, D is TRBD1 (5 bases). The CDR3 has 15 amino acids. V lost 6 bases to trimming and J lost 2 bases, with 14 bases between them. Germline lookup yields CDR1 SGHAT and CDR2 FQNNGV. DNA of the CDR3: TGTGCCAGCAGTCCTCGGGGGGTAGGCAATCAGCCCCAGCATTTT. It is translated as CASSPRGVGNQPQHF.

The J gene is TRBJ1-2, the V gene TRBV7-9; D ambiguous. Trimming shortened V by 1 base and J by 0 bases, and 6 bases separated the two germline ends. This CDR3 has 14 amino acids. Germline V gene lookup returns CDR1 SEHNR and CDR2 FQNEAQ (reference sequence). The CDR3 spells CASSLERANYGYTF. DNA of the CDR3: TGTGCCAGCAGCTTAGAACGGGCTAACTATGGCTACACCTTC.

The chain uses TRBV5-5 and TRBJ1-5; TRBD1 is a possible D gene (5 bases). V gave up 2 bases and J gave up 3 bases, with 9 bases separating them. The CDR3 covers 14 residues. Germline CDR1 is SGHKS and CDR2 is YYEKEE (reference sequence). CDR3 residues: CASSFDSFNQPQHF. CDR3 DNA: TGTGCCAGCAGCTTTGACAGTTTCAATCAGCCCCAGCATTTT.

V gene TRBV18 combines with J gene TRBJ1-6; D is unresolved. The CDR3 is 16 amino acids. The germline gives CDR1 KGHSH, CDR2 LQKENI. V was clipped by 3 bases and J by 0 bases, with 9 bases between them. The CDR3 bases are TGTGCCAGCTCACCGCTCCTAAGCTCCTATAATTCACCCCTCCACTTT. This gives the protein CASSPLLSSYNSPLHF. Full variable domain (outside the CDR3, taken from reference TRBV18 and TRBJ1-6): NAGVMQNPRHLVRRRGQEARLRCSPMKGHSHVYWYRQLPEEGLKFMVYLQKENIIDESGMPKERFSAEFPKEGPSILRIQQVVRGDSAAYFCASSPLLSSYNSPLHFGNGTRLTVT.

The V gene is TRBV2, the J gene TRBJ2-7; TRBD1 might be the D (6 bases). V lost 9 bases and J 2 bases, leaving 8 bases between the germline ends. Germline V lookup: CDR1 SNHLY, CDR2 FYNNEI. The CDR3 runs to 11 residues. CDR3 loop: CASTGTYEQYF. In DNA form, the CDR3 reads TGTGCCAGTACAGGGACCTACGAGCAGTACTTC.

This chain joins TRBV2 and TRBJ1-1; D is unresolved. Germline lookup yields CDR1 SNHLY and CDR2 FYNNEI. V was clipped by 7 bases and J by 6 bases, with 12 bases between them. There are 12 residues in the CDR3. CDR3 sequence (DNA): TGTGCCAGCAATTCTTGGGAGGCTGAAGCTTTCTTT. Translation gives CASNSWEAEAFF.

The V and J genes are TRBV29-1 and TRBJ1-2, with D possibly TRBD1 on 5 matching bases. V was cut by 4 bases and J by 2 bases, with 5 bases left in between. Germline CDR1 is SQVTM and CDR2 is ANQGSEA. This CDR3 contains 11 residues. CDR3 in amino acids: CSVGGNYGYTF. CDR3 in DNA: TGCAGCGTTGGGGGCAACTATGGCTACACCTTC.

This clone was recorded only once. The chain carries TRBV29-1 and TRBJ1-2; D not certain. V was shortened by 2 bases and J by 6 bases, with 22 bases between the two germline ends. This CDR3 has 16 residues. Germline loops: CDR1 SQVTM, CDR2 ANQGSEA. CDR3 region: CSVETPFGEGSDGYTF. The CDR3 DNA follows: TGCAGCGTTGAAACCCCTTTCGGAGAGGGTTCGGATGGCTACACCTTC.